This T cell receptor beta chain came from a study of cytomegalovirus exposure and HLA in healthy donors. Study summary: Among about 200 million T cells, an earlier analysis found 117 million unique TCR beta sequences. There were roughly 80 million unique TCRs (from HLA-typed donors) in an early data release. Study conclusions and caveats: TCR beta sequences reportedly predicted most subjects' HLA-A and HLA-B alleles accurately.

This PCR relied on a set of 60 Vbeta primers and 13 Jbeta primers. TCRdb keeps only in-frame clones here, not all; method: immunoSEQ multiplex PCR. The table has some 150,000 clones, roughly three quarters seen once. For this clone: The antigen remains undetermined.

The length of the CDR3 is 14 residues. Germline CDR1 is GTSNPN and CDR2 is SVGIG (reference sequence). Trimming left V 4 bases short and J 2 bases short, with 12 bases between. The genes are TRBV30 and TRBJ1-3, with unresolved D. Specimen: PBMCs. This receptor was obtained from a man between 60 and 75 years old in good health and CMV-seronegative. The CDR3 DNA reads TGTGCCTGGACCCCGCTGGCCGCTGGAAACACCATATATTTT. As protein: CAWTPLAAGNTIYF. Using reference TRBV30 and TRBJ1-3 for the parts outside the CDR3, the full variable domain is SQTIHQWPATLVQPVGSPLSLECTVEGTSNPNLYWYRQAAGRGLQLLFYSVGIGQISSEVPQNLSASRPQDRQFILSSKKLLLSDSGFYLCAWTPLAAGNTIYFGEGSWLTVV.